The T cell receptor beta chain described here comes from a study of monozygotic twins with inflammatory bowel disease. Template switching added UMIs carrying a 6-nucleotide sample barcode. TCRdb re-called the 5' RACE reads, yielding one record per CDR3 amino acid sequence without DNA. The sample has some 160,000 distinct CDR3 sequences. Study-wide results and caveats: On the inverse Simpson index, IBD patients scored lower for TCRbeta diversity than healthy co-twins. Cells of different T cell subtypes could not be told apart. Among twins, concordant and discordant pairs did not differ in repertoire similarity, possibly from limited power.

With regard to this clonotype: The antigen remains undetermined.

The TCR originated in a human donor with ulcerative colitis or Crohn's disease, or a healthy co-twin of an affected twin (not recorded which). The source material was blood.

CDR3: CASSLDLLTDTQYF. V is TRBV7-2 and J is TRBJ2-3. CDR1 SGHTA and CDR2 FQGNSA come from the germline V gene. The CDR3 loop spans 14 amino acids.